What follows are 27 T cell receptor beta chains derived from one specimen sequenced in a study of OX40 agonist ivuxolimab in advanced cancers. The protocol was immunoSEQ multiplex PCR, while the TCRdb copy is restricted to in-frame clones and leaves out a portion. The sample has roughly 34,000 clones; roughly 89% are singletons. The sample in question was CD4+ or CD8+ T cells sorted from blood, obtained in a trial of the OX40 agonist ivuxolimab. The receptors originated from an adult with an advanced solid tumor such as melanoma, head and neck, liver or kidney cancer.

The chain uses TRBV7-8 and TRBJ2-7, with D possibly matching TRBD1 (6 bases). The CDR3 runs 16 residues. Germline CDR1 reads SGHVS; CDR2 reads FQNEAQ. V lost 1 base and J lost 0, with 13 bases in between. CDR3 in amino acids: CASSLEGRGSSYEQYF. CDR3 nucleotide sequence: TGTGCCAGCAGCTTAGAGGGCAGGGGAAGCTCCTACGAGCAGTACTTC.

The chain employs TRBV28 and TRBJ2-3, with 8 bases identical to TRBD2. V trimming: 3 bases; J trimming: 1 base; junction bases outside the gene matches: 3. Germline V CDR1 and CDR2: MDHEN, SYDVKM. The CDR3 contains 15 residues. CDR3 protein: CASSFRAGGTDTQYF. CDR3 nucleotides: TGTGCCAGCAGTTTTCGAGCGGGAGGCACAGATACGCAGTATTTT.

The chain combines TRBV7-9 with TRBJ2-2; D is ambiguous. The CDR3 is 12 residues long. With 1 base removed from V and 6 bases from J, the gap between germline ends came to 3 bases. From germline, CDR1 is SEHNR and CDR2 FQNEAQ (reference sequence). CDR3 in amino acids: CASSLGSGELFF. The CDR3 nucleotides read TGTGCCAGCAGCTTAGGGTCCGGGGAGCTGTTTTTT.

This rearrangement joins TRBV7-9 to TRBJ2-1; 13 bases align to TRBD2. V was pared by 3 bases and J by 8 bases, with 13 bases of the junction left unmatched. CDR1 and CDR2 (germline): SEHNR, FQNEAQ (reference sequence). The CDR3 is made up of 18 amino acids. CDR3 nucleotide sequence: TGTGCCAGCAGCTTCACACTCCGAACTAGCGGGAGGGAAGATGAGCAGTTCTTC. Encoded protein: CASSFTLRTSGREDEQFF. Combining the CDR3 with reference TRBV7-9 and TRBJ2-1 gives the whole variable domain DTGVSQNPRHKITKRGQNVTFRCDPISEHNRLYWYRQTLGQGPEFLTYFQNEAQLEKSRLLSDRFSAERPKGSFSTLEIQRTEQGDSAMYLCASSFTLRTSGREDEQFFGPGTRLTVL.

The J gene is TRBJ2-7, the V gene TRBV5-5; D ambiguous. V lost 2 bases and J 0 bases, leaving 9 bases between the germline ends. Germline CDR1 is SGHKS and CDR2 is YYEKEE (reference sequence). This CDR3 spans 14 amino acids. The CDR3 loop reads CASSFSKGSYEQYF. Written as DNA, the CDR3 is TGTGCCAGCAGCTTTTCGAAGGGCTCCTACGAGCAGTACTTC.

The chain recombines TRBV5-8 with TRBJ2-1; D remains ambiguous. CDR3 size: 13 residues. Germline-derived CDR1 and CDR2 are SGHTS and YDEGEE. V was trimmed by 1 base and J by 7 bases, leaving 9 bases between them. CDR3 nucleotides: TGTGCCAGCAGCTTGCCGAGTGGGAATGAGCAGTTCTTC. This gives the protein CASSLPSGNEQFF.

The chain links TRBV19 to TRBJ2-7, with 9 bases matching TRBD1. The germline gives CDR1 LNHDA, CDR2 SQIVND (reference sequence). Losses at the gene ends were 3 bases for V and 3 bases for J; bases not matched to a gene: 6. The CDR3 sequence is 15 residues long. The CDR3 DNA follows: TGTGCCAGTAGTATCGGACAGGGGATACGCTACGAGCAGTACTTC. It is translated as CASSIGQGIRYEQYF.

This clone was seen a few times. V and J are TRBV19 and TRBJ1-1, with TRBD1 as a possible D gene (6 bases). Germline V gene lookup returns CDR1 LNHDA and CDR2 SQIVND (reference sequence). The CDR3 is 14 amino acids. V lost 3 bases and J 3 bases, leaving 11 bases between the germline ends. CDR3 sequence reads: CASSMFPGDTEAFF. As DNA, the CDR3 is TGTGCCAGTAGTATGTTTCCAGGGGACACTGAAGCTTTCTTT.

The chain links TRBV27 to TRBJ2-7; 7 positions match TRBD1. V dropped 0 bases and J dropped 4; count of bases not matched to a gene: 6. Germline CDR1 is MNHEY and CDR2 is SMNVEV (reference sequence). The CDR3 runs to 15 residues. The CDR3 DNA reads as TGTGCCAGCAGTTTATCGATCGGGACAGAGTACGAGCAGTACTTC. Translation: CASSLSIGTEYEQYF.

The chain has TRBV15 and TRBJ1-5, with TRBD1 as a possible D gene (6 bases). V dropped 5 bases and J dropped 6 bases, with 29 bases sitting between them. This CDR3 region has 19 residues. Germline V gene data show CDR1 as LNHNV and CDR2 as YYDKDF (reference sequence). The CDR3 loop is CATSAPPEGVEGSGQPQHF. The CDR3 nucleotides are TGTGCCACCAGCGCTCCCCCTGAGGGGGTAGAAGGATCGGGTCAGCCCCAGCATTTT.

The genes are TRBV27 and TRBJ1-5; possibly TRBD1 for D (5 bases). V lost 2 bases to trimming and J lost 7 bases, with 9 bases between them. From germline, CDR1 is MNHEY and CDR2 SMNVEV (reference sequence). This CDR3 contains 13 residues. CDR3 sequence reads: CASSLGRDQPQHF. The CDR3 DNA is TGTGCCAGCAGTTTAGGCAGGGACCAGCCCCAGCATTTT.

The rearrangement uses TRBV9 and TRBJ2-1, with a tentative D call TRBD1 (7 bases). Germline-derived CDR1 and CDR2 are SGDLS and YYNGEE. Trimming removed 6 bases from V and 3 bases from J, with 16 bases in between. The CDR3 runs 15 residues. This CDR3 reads CASNPAGQNYNEQFF. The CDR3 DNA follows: TGTGCCAGCAACCCCGCGGGACAGAACTACAATGAGCAGTTCTTC.

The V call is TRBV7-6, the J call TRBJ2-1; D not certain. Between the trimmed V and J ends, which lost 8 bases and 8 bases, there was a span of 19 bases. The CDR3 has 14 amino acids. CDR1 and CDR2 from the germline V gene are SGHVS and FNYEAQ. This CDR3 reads CASGSLEAGDEQFF. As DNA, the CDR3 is TGTGCCAGCGGGTCCTTGGAAGCAGGCGATGAGCAGTTCTTC.

The CDR3 DNA is TGTGCCAGCAGCTCCGTGGGGGAGCCAGATACGCAGTATTTT. The encoded protein is CASSSVGEPDTQYF. V and J are TRBV7-9 and TRBJ2-3, with D perhaps given as TRBD1 or TRBD2 (5 bases each). CDR3 size: 14 residues. Germline CDR1 and CDR2: SEHNR and FQNEAQ (reference sequence). Trimming took off 4 bases at V and 4 bases at J, with 12 bases between the two ends. Filled out from reference TRBV7-9 and TRBJ2-3, the complete variable domain reads DTGVSQNPRHKITKRGQNVTFRCDPISEHNRLYWYRQTLGQGPEFLTYFQNEAQLEKSRLLSDRFSAERPKGSFSTLEIQRTEQGDSAMYLCASSSVGEPDTQYFGPGTRLTVL.

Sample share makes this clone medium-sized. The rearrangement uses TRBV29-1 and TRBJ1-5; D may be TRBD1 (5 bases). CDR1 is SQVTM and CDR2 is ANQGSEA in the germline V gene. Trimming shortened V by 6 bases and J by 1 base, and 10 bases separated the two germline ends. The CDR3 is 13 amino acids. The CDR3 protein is CSVARGSNQPQHF. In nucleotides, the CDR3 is TGCAGCGTCGCGCGGGGGAGCAATCAGCCCCAGCATTTT.

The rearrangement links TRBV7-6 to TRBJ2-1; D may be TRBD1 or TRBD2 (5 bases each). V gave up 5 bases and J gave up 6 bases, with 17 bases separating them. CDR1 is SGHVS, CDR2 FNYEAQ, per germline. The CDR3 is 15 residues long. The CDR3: CASSLSIGESNEQFF. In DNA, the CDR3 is TGTGCCAGCAGCCTATCGATAGGGGAGAGCAATGAGCAGTTCTTC.

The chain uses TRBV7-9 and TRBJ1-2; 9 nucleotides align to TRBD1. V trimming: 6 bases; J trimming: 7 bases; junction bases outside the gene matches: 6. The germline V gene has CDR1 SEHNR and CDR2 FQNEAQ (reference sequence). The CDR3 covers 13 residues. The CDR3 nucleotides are TGTGCCAGCAGACCGGGACAGGGCGTTGGCTACACCTTC. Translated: CASRPGQGVGYTF.

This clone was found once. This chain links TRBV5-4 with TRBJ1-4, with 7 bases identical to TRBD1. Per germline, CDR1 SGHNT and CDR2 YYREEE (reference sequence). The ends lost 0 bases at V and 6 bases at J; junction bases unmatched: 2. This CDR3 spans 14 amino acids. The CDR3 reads CASSLARGDEKLFF. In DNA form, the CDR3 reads TGTGCCAGCAGCTTGGCCAGGGGGGATGAAAAACTGTTTTTT.

DNA of the CDR3: TGTGCCAGCAGTAAAAGACAGGTTTACAATGAGCAGTTCTTC. Protein sequence: CASSKRQVYNEQFF. This chain connects TRBV25-1 to TRBJ2-1; a weak D match, TRBD1 (6 bases). V lost 5 bases to trimming and J lost 4 bases, with 12 bases between them. The CDR3 sequence is 14 residues long. Germline loops: CDR1 MGHDK, CDR2 SYGVNS.

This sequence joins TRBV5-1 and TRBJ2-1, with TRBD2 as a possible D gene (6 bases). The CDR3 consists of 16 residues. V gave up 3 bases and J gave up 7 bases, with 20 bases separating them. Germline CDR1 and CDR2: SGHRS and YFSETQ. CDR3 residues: CASSWEPGLRANEQFF. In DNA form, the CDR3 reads TGCGCCAGCAGCTGGGAACCGGGACTCCGAGCGAATGAGCAGTTCTTC.

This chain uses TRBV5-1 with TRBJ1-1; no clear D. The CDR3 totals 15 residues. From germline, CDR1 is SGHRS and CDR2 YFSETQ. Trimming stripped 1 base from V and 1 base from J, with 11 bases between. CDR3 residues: CASSLLYGENTEAFF. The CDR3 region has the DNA TGCGCCAGCAGCTTGTTATACGGAGAGAACACTGAAGCTTTCTTT.

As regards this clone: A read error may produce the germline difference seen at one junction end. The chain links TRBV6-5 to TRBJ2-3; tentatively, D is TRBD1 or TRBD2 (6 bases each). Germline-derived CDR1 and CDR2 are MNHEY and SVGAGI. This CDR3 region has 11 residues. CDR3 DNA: TGTGCCAGCAGCCACGGAGGGACAACCCTGTTT. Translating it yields CASSHGGTTLF.

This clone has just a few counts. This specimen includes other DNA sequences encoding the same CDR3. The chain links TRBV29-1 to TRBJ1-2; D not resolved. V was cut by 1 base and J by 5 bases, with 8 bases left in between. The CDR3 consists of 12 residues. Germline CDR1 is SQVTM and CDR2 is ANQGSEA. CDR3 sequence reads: CSVEGNTYGYTF. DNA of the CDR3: TGCAGCGTTGAAGGGAACACGTATGGCTACACCTTC.

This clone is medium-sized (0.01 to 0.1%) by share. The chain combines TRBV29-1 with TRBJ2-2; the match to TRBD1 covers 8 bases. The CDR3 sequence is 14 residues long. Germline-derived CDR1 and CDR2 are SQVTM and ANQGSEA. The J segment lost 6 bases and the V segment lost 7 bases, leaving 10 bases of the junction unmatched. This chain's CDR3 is CSARGQGEAGELFF. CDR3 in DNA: TGCAGCGCGCGAGGACAGGGCGAAGCCGGGGAGCTGTTTTTT.

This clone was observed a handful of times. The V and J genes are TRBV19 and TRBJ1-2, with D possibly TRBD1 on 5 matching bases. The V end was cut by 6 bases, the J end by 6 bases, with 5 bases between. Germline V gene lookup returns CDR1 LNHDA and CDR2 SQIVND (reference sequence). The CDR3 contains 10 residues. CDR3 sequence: CASRGDGYTF. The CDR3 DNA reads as TGTGCCAGTAGAGGGGATGGCTACACCTTC.

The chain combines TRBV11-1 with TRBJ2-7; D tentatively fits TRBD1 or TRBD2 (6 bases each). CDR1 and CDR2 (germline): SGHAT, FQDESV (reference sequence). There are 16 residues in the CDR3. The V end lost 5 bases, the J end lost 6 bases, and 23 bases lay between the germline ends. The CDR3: CASSIGGRDTFFEQYF. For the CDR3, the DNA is TGTGCCAGCAGCATCGGGGGACGGGACACGTTCTTCGAGCAGTACTTC.

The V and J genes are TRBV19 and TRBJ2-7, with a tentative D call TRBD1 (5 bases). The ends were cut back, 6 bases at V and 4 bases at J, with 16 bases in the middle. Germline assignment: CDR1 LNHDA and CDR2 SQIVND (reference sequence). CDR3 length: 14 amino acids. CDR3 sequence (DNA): TGTGCCAGTAGCCCGGAGCAGGGTTCGTACGAGCAGTACTTC. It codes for CASSPEQGSYEQYF.